The rows below give T cell receptor beta chains drawn from one sample of a study of T cell responses to AZD1222 COVID-19 vaccine. Clones were sequenced by immunoSEQ multiplex PCR, and TCRdb holds only the in-frame ones, with some missing. The table records more than 110,000 clones, about 92% of them present only once. Here the sequenced sample was peripheral blood, taken on day 0 of AZD1222 vaccination. Source of these receptors: an adult in good health. The CDR3 runs from the conserved cysteine through the conserved F or W. Each record gives: D gene, V gene, clone size, J gene, CDR3 DNA, CDR3 protein. A D gene is named only where the DNA matches it firmly. Not every row has a clone size; where given, it reads once, few, many or a size class.

.	TRBV10-2	.	TRBJ2-5	TGCGCCAGCAGTGATTTCCGTGTTCGAGAGGCCCAGTACTTC	CASSDFRVREAQYF
.	TRBV20-1	.	TRBJ1-3	TGCAGTGGGGGGTCTGGAAACACCATATATTTT	CSGGSGNTIYF
TRBD1	TRBV5-4	.	TRBJ1-2	TGTGCCAGCAGCTTGGTGACAGGGGTGATCGGCTACACCTTC	CASSLVTGVIGYTF
TRBD2	TRBV5-1	.	TRBJ2-1	TGCGCCAGCAGCTTGTTTGCTAGCGGATACAATGAGCAGTTCTTC	CASSLFASGYNEQFF
TRBD2	TRBV30	.	TRBJ2-1	TGTGCCTGGAGTGTACCCGATAGCGGGAGGGTCCACAATGAGCAGTTCTTC	CAWSVPDSGRVHNEQFF
.	TRBV7-8	.	TRBJ2-1	TGTGCCAGCAGCTTAGGACAGAATTACAATGAGCAGTTCTTC	CASSLGQNYNEQFF
TRBD2	TRBV19	.	TRBJ2-2	TGTGCCAGCTCTAGCGGGAGGAACACCGGGGAGCTGTTTTTT	CASSSGRNTGELFF
.	TRBV19	.	TRBJ1-5	TGTGCCAGTAGTACGGACCTTCGGGCCCAGCATTTT	CASSTDLRAQHF
.	TRBV5-1	.	TRBJ2-7	TGCGCCAGCAGCTTGGCCGTCAGCTCCTACGAGCAGTACTTC	CASSLAVSSYEQYF
.	TRBV30	.	TRBJ2-3	TGTGCCTGGAGCGTCGCCCCGGGGTTGTATTTT	CAWSVAPGLYF
.	TRBV19	.	TRBJ1-5	TGTGCCAGTACACTAAAGGGGGTGACTAGCAATCAGCCCCAGCATTTT	CASTLKGVTSNQPQHF
TRBD2	TRBV5-1	.	TRBJ2-1	TGCGCCAGCAGCTTCGCTAGCGGGAGCTACAATGAGCAGTTCTTC	CASSFASGSYNEQFF
.	TRBV7-8	.	TRBJ2-1	TGTGCCAGCAGCTTAGCGCTGAGCTACCATGAGCAGTTCTTC	CASSLALSYHEQFF
TRBD1	TRBV18	.	TRBJ2-1	TGTGCCAGCTCACCTGGGACAGGGATGGATGAGCAGTTCTTC	CASSPGTGMDEQFF
.	TRBV28	once	TRBJ2-7	TGTGCCAGCAGGATTTCCGGGTCCGGCGAGCAGTACTTC	CASRISGSGEQYF
.	TRBV28	.	TRBJ2-1	TGTGCCAGCAGTTTCGTGACTGGTGAGCAGTTCTTC	CASSFVTGEQFF
TRBD2	TRBV11-1	.	TRBJ2-7	TGTGCCAGCAGCTTACGGCCAGCGGGGACCTACGAGCAGTACTTC	CASSLRPAGTYEQYF